The rows below give T cell receptor beta chains drawn from one sample of a study of T cell responses to AZD1222 COVID-19 vaccine. The method was immunoSEQ multiplex PCR; TCRdb's version includes in-frame clones alone and lacks a portion of them. The top ten clones hold about 7.7% of a sample with over 65,000 clones, about 86% of them seen once. The source was peripheral blood, collected on day 0 of AZD1222 vaccination. The receptors derive from an adult in good health. Each CDR3 is given with its conserved first and last residue. A D gene is named only where the DNA matches it firmly. A row's size may be missing; if present it is once, few, many or a size class.

CDR3: CASSHLAGDHEQYF
DNA: TGTGCCAGCAGCCACCTAGCGGGGGACCACGAGCAGTACTTC
J: TRBJ2-7
size: NA
V: TRBV3-1/TRBV3-2
D: TRBD2
length: 14

CDR3: CASSPATGASTGELFF
DNA: TGTGCCAGCAGCCCGGCGACAGGGGCTTCCACCGGGGAGCTGTTTTTT
J: TRBJ2-2
size: NA
V: TRBV5-5
D: TRBD1
length: 16

CDR3: CASSRGGLEQYF
DNA: TGTGCCAGCAGCCGAGGGGGCCTCGAGCAGTACTTC
J: TRBJ2-7
size: few
V: TRBV6-5
D: TRBD1
length: 12

CDR3: CASSRTGGRDNEQFF
DNA: TGTGCCAGCAGCCGCACAGGGGGCCGCGACAATGAGCAGTTCTTC
J: TRBJ2-1
size: few
V: TRBV7-3
D: TRBD1
length: 15

CDR3: CASSSKDGTEAFF
DNA: TGTGCCAGCAGTTCCAAGGACGGCACTGAAGCTTTCTTT
J: TRBJ1-1
size: NA
V: TRBV5-4
D: NA
length: 13

CDR3: CASSRGRDSSYEQYF
DNA: TGTGCCAGTAGCAGGGGACGGGACAGCTCCTACGAGCAGTACTTC
J: TRBJ2-7
size: NA
V: TRBV19
D: TRBD1
length: 15

CDR3: CASSIGRGSGNTIYF
DNA: TGTGCCAGTAGTATAGGAAGGGGCTCTGGAAACACCATATATTTT
J: TRBJ1-3
size: NA
V: TRBV19
D: NA
length: 15

CDR3: CASSLTLRSYNEQFF
DNA: TGTGCCAGCAGCTTAACTCTCCGCTCCTACAATGAGCAGTTCTTC
J: TRBJ2-1
size: NA
V: TRBV7-2
D: NA
length: 15

CDR3: CASQRAGTDTQYF
DNA: TGTGCCAGCCAGCGGGCGGGGACAGATACGCAGTATTTT
J: TRBJ2-3
size: NA
V: TRBV19
D: NA
length: 13

CDR3: CASSLVGQGGRTNEKLFF
DNA: TGTGCCAGCAGCTTAGTTGGGCAGGGGGGTAGGACTAATGAAAAACTGTTTTTT
J: TRBJ1-4
size: NA
V: TRBV7-8
D: TRBD1
length: 18

CDR3: CASSWTAISYNEQFF
DNA: TGCGCCAGCAGCTGGACGGCGATCTCCTACAATGAGCAGTTCTTC
J: TRBJ2-1
size: NA
V: TRBV5-1
D: NA
length: 15

CDR3: CASSFLGENTEAFF
DNA: TGTGCCAGCAGCTTCTTGGGGGAGAACACTGAAGCTTTCTTT
J: TRBJ1-1
size: NA
V: TRBV5-6
D: NA
length: 14

CDR3: CASSMDRTYEQYF
DNA: TGTGCCAGCAGCATGGACAGAACCTACGAGCAGTACTTC
J: TRBJ2-7
size: once
V: TRBV5-5
D: NA
length: 13

CDR3: CASSLSDYNYGYTF
DNA: TGTGCCAGCAGTCTCTCCGACTATAACTATGGCTACACCTTC
J: TRBJ1-2
size: few
V: TRBV7-9
D: NA
length: 14

CDR3: CASSRTTGTLAYEQYF
DNA: TGTGCCAGCAGCCGCACTACCGGGACACTAGCCTACGAGCAGTACTTC
J: TRBJ2-7
size: NA
V: TRBV5-6
D: NA
length: 16

CDR3: CASSMGSGTTNTEAFF
DNA: TGTGCCAGTAGTATGGGTTCAGGGACGACGAACACTGAAGCTTTCTTT
J: TRBJ1-1
size: NA
V: TRBV19
D: NA
length: 16

CDR3: CASSPGTRVTEAFF
DNA: TGTGCCAGCAGCCCCGGGACGCGGGTCACTGAAGCTTTCTTT
J: TRBJ1-1
size: few
V: TRBV11-2
D: NA
length: 14

CDR3: CASSLFDTTNEKLFF
DNA: TGTGCCAGCTCACTCTTCGATACAACTAATGAAAAACTGTTTTTT
J: TRBJ1-4
size: NA
V: TRBV18
D: NA
length: 15

CDR3: CASSLRTGIRTEAFF
DNA: TGTGCCAGCAGCTTAAGGACAGGAATTAGGACTGAAGCTTTCTTT
J: TRBJ1-1
size: NA
V: TRBV7-9
D: TRBD1
length: 15

CDR3: CASRPGTGIIETQYF
DNA: TGTGCCAGTCGCCCGGGGACAGGGATAATTGAGACCCAGTACTTC
J: TRBJ2-5
size: NA
V: TRBV19
D: TRBD1
length: 15

CDR3: CASTSPRQGIGDTQYF
DNA: TGTGCCAGCACCTCCCCGAGGCAGGGGATAGGGGATACGCAGTATTTT
J: TRBJ2-3
size: NA
V: TRBV7-2
D: NA
length: 16

CDR3: CASSPGTGVYGYTF
DNA: TGTGCCAGTAGTCCCGGGACAGGGGTCTATGGCTACACCTTC
J: TRBJ1-2
size: once
V: TRBV19
D: TRBD1
length: 14

CDR3: CASSFLSTGGDGYTF
DNA: TGTGCCAGCAGTTTTCTTTCGACAGGGGGCGATGGCTACACCTTC
J: TRBJ1-2
size: NA
V: TRBV27
D: TRBD1
length: 15

CDR3: CASSLTVIEQFF
DNA: TGTGCCAGCAGCCTGACAGTAATTGAGCAGTTCTTC
J: TRBJ2-1
size: NA
V: TRBV12-3/TRBV12-4
D: NA
length: 12

CDR3: CASSGSGGNQPQHF
DNA: TGTGCCAGCAGCGGTAGTGGGGGGAATCAGCCCCAGCATTTT
J: TRBJ1-5
size: NA
V: TRBV9
D: NA
length: 14

CDR3: CATSRDGFYTEAFF
DNA: TGTGCCACCAGCAGAGACGGATTCTACACTGAAGCTTTCTTT
J: TRBJ1-1
size: NA
V: TRBV15
D: NA
length: 14

CDR3: CASSSKTGVSSYGYTF
DNA: TGCGCCAGCAGCTCTAAGACAGGGGTGTCCAGCTATGGCTACACCTTC
J: TRBJ1-2
size: NA
V: TRBV5-1
D: TRBD1
length: 16

CDR3: CASSLGTGPYGYTF
DNA: TGTGCCAGCAGCTTAGGGACAGGCCCCTATGGCTACACCTTC
J: TRBJ1-2
size: NA
V: TRBV7-9
D: TRBD1
length: 14

CDR3: CASSPPGLNYEQYF
DNA: TGTGCCAGCTCACCACCGGGACTTAACTACGAGCAGTACTTC
J: TRBJ2-7
size: NA
V: TRBV18
D: NA
length: 14

CDR3: CASSITGVTYGYTF
DNA: TGTGCCAGTAGTATCACGGGGGTGACCTATGGCTACACCTTC
J: TRBJ1-2
size: NA
V: TRBV19
D: NA
length: 14

CDR3: CASSRGLTYEQYF
DNA: TGTGCCAGCAGCCGAGGACTCACCTACGAGCAGTACTTC
J: TRBJ2-7
size: NA
V: TRBV7-8
D: NA
length: 13

CDR3: CASRGNTEAFF
DNA: TGTGCCAGCAGGGGAAACACTGAAGCTTTCTTT
J: TRBJ1-1
size: NA
V: TRBV6-5
D: NA
length: 11

CDR3: CSASPAGGISYNEQFF
DNA: TGCAGTGCTAGTCCAGCGGGAGGGATTTCCTACAATGAGCAGTTCTTC
J: TRBJ2-1
size: NA
V: TRBV20-1
D: TRBD2
length: 16

CDR3: CATGQGRWEQYF
DNA: TGTGCGACGGGACAGGGTCGATGGGAGCAGTACTTC
J: TRBJ2-7
size: once
V: TRBV19
D: TRBD1
length: 12

CDR3: CAWSVQGLSNEKLFF
DNA: TGTGCCTGGAGTGTACAGGGTCTGTCTAATGAAAAACTGTTTTTT
J: TRBJ1-4
size: NA
V: TRBV30
D: NA
length: 15

CDR3: CASSIAGITWQPQHF
DNA: TGTGCCAGCAGTATAGCGGGGATTACGTGGCAGCCCCAGCATTTT
J: TRBJ1-5
size: NA
V: TRBV7-2
D: NA
length: 15

CDR3: CASGSSYNEQFF
DNA: TGTGCCTCGGGGAGCTCCTACAATGAGCAGTTCTTC
J: TRBJ2-1
size: NA
V: TRBV10-3
D: NA
length: 12

CDR3: CASSPHGKTGGSGELFF
DNA: TGTGCCAGCAGCCCCCACGGGAAAACGGGAGGGTCCGGGGAGCTGTTTTTT
J: TRBJ2-2
size: NA
V: TRBV9
D: TRBD2
length: 17

CDR3: CASSDGSFSSYNSPLHF
DNA: TGTGCCAGTAGTGACGGGAGTTTTAGCTCCTATAATTCACCCCTCCACTTT
J: TRBJ1-6
size: NA
V: TRBV19
D: NA
length: 17

CDR3: CASKEVNPGNTIYF
DNA: TGTGCCAGCAAAGAGGTGAACCCTGGAAACACCATATATTTT
J: TRBJ1-3
size: NA
V: TRBV28
D: NA
length: 14

CDR3: CASSLVVTGPGEQYF
DNA: TGCGCCAGCAGCTTGGTTGTAACGGGGCCGGGGGAGCAGTACTTC
J: TRBJ2-7
size: few
V: TRBV5-1
D: NA
length: 15